Presented here are 22 T cell receptor beta chains from one specimen sequenced in a study of identical twins. TCRdb independently ran MiXCR on the 5' RACE reads; one entry per CDR3 protein. There are 550,000 to 800,000 distinct CDR3 sequences in the sample; roughly 7.2% occur only once, and roughly 1.6% lies in the top ten. These records were also assigned to another study, of yellow fever vaccine responses in identical twins.

The sample consisted of PBMCs. The source is a woman between 18 and 29 years old in good health.

The V gene is TRBV7-2, the J gene TRBJ1-4, with a possible D match to TRBD1 (6 bases). Germline CDR1 and CDR2: SGHTA and FQGNSA. The CDR3 has 14 residues. The V gene lost 5 bases and the J gene lost 10 bases, with 17 bases spanning the gap. For the CDR3, the DNA is TGTGCCAGCAGCCCGGTGGCAGGGGACCGAAAACTGTTTTTT. The encoded protein is CASSPVAGDRKLFF.

This clonotype was seen at least ten times. The chain joins TRBV5-1 to TRBJ2-5; D is uncertain. Trimming pared 4 bases from V and 4 bases from J, leaving 14 bases between. Per the germline V gene, CDR1 is SGHRS and CDR2 is YFSETQ. The CDR3 loop spans 14 amino acids. CDR3 protein: CASSPHKGGETQYF. Written as DNA, the CDR3 is TGCGCCAGCAGCCCTCACAAGGGCGGAGAGACCCAGTACTTC.

This clonotype was observed a few times. The chain couples TRBV9 to TRBJ2-7; TRBD2 matches 11 bases. CDR3 length equals 15 residues. Trimming cost V 2 bases and J 5 bases; bases outside gene matches: 6. CDR1 and CDR2 from the germline V gene are SGDLS and YYNGEE. The CDR3 bases are TGTGCCAGCAGCGTTAGCGGGAGGGCCCCAGACGAGCAGTACTTC. Translated: CASSVSGRAPDEQYF.

This clonotype has a count of ten or more. The chain links TRBV12-3 or TRBV12-4 to TRBJ2-3; D uncertain. The length of the CDR3 is 16 residues. V lost 8 bases and J 0 bases, leaving 18 bases between the germline ends. DNA for the CDR3: TGTGCCAGCTGCCGTGGAAGGTTTTCTAGCACAGATACGCAGTATTTT. Its protein product is CASCRGRFSSTDTQYF.

This clonotype was picked up many times. The CDR3 sequence is CASKDGDTGELFF. DNA for the CDR3: TGCGCCAGCAAGGACGGAGACACCGGGGAGCTGTTTTTT. The chain links TRBV5-1 to TRBJ2-2; no clear D. V shed 6 bases and J shed 3 bases, with 9 bases lying between them. Germline CDR1 is SGHRS and CDR2 is YFSETQ. The CDR3 is made up of 13 amino acids. Variable domain in full (rest from reference TRBV5-1 and TRBJ2-2): KAGVTQTPRYLIKTRGQQVTLSCSPISGHRSVSWYQQTPGQGLQFLFEYFSETQRNKGNFPGRFSGRQFSNSRSEMNVSTLELGDSALYLCASKDGDTGELFFGEGSRLTVL.

This clonotype was observed at least ten times. The rearrangement links TRBV6-5 to TRBJ1-2; D might be TRBD1 (6 bases). The CDR3 spans 12 residues. CDR1 MNHEY and CDR2 SVGAGI come from the germline V gene. V was shortened by 3 bases and J by 8 bases, with 10 bases between the two germline ends. CDR3 amino acids: CASSYSGVGYTF. CDR3 coding DNA: TGTGCCAGCAGTTATTCAGGGGTAGGCTACACCTTC.

In DNA form, the CDR3 reads TGTGCCAGCAGCGCATCTAGGCCCCTCTCCTACGAGCAGTACTTC. It codes for CASSASRPLSYEQYF. The chain joins TRBV2 to TRBJ2-7; no clear D. V was trimmed by 6 bases and J by 0 bases, leaving 15 bases between them. The V gene's germline CDR1 is SNHLY and CDR2 FYNNEI. The CDR3 length is 15 residues.

This clonotype was observed at least ten times. The rearrangement joins TRBV2 to TRBJ1-5; D might be TRBD1 (5 bases). Germline V gene data show CDR1 as SNHLY and CDR2 as FYNNEI. There are 16 residues in the CDR3. Trimming shortened V by 2 bases and J by 0 bases, and 11 bases separated the two germline ends. The CDR3 region has the DNA TGTGCCAGCAGTGAAAGATCCGGGGGTAGCAATCAGCCCCAGCATTTT. Its translation: CASSERSGGSNQPQHF.

This clonotype has only a few counts. The rearrangement uses TRBV5-5 and TRBJ2-7; tentatively, D is TRBD2 (5 bases). The V and J ends lost 2 bases and 4 bases respectively, with 10 bases between them. The CDR3 contains 13 residues. CDR1 is SGHKS and CDR2 is YYEKEE in the germline V gene (reference sequence). DNA for the CDR3: TGTGCCAGCAGCTTTGGCGGGTATTACGAGCAGTACTTC. This encodes CASSFGGYYEQYF. The full variable domain, completed using reference TRBV5-5 and TRBJ2-7, is DAGVTQSPTHLIKTRGQQVTLRCSPISGHKSVSWYQQVLGQGPQFIFQYYEKEERGRGNFPDRFSARQFPNYSSELNVNALLLGDSALYLCASSFGGYYEQYFGPGTRLTVT.

The sample holds a few counts of this clonotype. V usage is TRBV3-1 and J usage is TRBJ2-2; D perhaps matches TRBD1 (5 bases). CDR3 length: 16 amino acids. V dropped 5 bases and J dropped 0 bases, with 13 bases sitting between them. CDR1 is LGHDT and CDR2 is YNNKEL in the germline V gene (reference sequence). The CDR3 protein is CASSAQWGANTGELFF. The CDR3 DNA follows: TGTGCCAGCAGCGCCCAATGGGGCGCGAACACCGGGGAGCTGTTTTTT.

This chain connects TRBV6-2 or TRBV6-3 to TRBJ2-1; 9 positions agree with TRBD2. CDR1 and CDR2 from the germline V gene are MNHEY and SVGEGT. There are 18 residues in the CDR3. With 2 bases clipped from V and 5 bases from J, the junction kept 13 bases outside the gene matches. The chain's CDR3 is CASSYIYPSGTWDNEQFF. For the CDR3, the DNA is TGTGCCAGCAGTTACATCTACCCTAGCGGGACTTGGGACAATGAGCAGTTCTTC.

This clonotype was detected ten times or more. CDR3 DNA sequence: TGCAGCGTTGGACTCTTGGGCACAACAGATACGCAGTATTTT. Protein product: CSVGLLGTTDTQYF. The V and J genes are TRBV29-1 and TRBJ2-3, with D unclear. Germline V gives CDR1 SQVTM, CDR2 ANQGSEA. Trimming took 4 bases from V and 3 from J, leaving 14 bases between them. This CDR3 spans 14 amino acids.

The CDR3 region has the DNA TGTGCCAGCAGCTTAGCGGGGGGGAGGGTGGTGGAGACCCAGTACTTC. Amino acids: CASSLAGGRVVETQYF. J is TRBJ2-5 and V is TRBV7-2; TRBD2 aligns across 7 bases. Trimming took 0 bases from V and 5 from J; bases not matched to a gene: 9. This CDR3 has 16 residues. Germline V lookup: CDR1 SGHTA, CDR2 FQGNSA. Together with reference TRBV7-2 and TRBJ2-5, the CDR3 gives the full variable domain: GAGVSQSPSNKVTEKGKDVELRCDPISGHTALYWYRQSLGQGLEFLIYFQGNSAPDKSGLPSDRFSAERTGGSVSTLTIQRTQQEDSAVYLCASSLAGGRVVETQYFGPGTRLLVL.

Many counts were recorded for this clonotype. This rearrangement joins TRBV20-1 to TRBJ1-1, with D unresolved. The V and J ends lost 6 bases and 6 bases respectively, with 8 bases between them. CDR3 length: 10 residues. From germline, CDR1 is DFQATT and CDR2 SNEGSKA (reference sequence). CDR3 region: CSAPRAEAFF. CDR3 bases: TGCAGTGCCCCCCGGGCTGAAGCTTTCTTT.

Ten or more counts support this clonotype. The V call is TRBV5-1, the J call TRBJ2-2, with 7 bases identical to TRBD1. The CDR3 has 13 residues. Germline-derived CDR1 and CDR2 are SGHRS and YFSETQ. V trimming: 5 bases; J trimming: 7 bases; junction bases outside the gene matches: 5. CDR3 sequence reads: CASREGAGGELFF. The CDR3 nucleotides are TGCGCCAGCAGAGAGGGGGCGGGCGGGGAGCTGTTTTTT. The full variable domain, with the rest looked up from reference TRBV5-1 and TRBJ2-2, is KAGVTQTPRYLIKTRGQQVTLSCSPISGHRSVSWYQQTPGQGLQFLFEYFSETQRNKGNFPGRFSGRQFSNSRSEMNVSTLELGDSALYLCASREGAGGELFFGEGSRLTVL.

Note on this clonotype: The junction and the germline gene differ at one end; a read error may be behind it. The V and J genes are TRBV3-1 and TRBJ1-6; D is perhaps TRBD1 (5 bases). The length of the CDR3 is 15 residues. Per the germline V gene, CDR1 is LGHDT and CDR2 is YNNKEL (reference sequence). This CDR3 is CACSQGDSGRSPLHF. In DNA, the CDR3 is TGTGCCTGCAGCCAAGGGGATTCAGGAAGGTCACCCCTCCACTTT.

This clonotype showed up just a few times. The chain has TRBV10-2 and TRBJ2-7; D is ambiguous. The germline V gene encodes CDR1 WSHSY and CDR2 SAAADI. CDR3 length: 11 residues. V was cut by 7 bases and J by 4 bases, with 8 bases left in between. The CDR3 loop is CASTAGYEQYV. The CDR3 bases are TGCGCCAGCACCGCAGGATACGAGCAGTACGTC.

This clonotype was seen a handful of times. The chain uses TRBV10-3 and TRBJ2-5; the match to TRBD1 covers 9 bases. CDR1 ENHRY and CDR2 SYGVKD come from the germline V gene. Trimming took 0 bases from V and 4 from J; bases not matched to a gene: 9. This CDR3 is built from 17 residues. CDR3: CAISESGTGSEGETQYF. The CDR3 nucleotides are TGTGCCATCAGTGAGTCGGGGACAGGGAGCGAAGGAGAGACCCAGTACTTC.

This clonotype was seen a handful of times. The chain links TRBV28 to TRBJ2-1; D perhaps matches TRBD2 (6 bases). In germline, CDR1 is MDHEN, CDR2 SYDVKM. V was clipped by 6 bases and J by 15 bases, with 24 bases between them. This CDR3 is built from 14 residues. The CDR3 region has the DNA TGTGCCAGCAGCTCTAGGGACTCAACCCCCGGGCCGTTCTTC. It is translated as CASSSRDSTPGPFF.

The genes are TRBV3-1 and TRBJ2-1, with 10 nucleotides matching TRBD2. The CDR3 contains 14 residues. In germline, CDR1 is LGHDT, CDR2 YNNKEL (reference sequence). With V trimmed by 3 bases and J by 7 bases, 3 bases remained unmatched. CDR3 DNA sequence: TGTGCCAGCAGCCAGAGCGGGAGGGGGAATGAGCAGTTCTTC. Translation: CASSQSGRGNEQFF.

This clonotype was recorded a few times. The J gene is TRBJ1-6, the V gene TRBV20-1, with D tentatively TRBD1 (6 bases). V was shortened by 2 bases and J by 5 bases, with 13 bases between the two germline ends. CDR1 DFQATT and CDR2 SNEGSKA come from the germline V gene (reference sequence). CDR3 length: 15 amino acids. The DNA for the CDR3 is TGCAGTGCTAGAACCCGACAGGCCGATAATTCACCCCTCCACTTT. It specifies CSARTRQADNSPLHF.

In its sample, this clonotype was seen a few times. This chain links TRBV4-1 with TRBJ2-7, with 9 bases matching TRBD1. The CDR3 covers 15 residues. Unmatched junction bases numbered 8, after V lost 5 bases and J lost 3 bases. Per germline, CDR1 MGHRA and CDR2 YSYEKL. CDR3 loop: CASSDRQGDIYEQYF. For the CDR3, the DNA is TGCGCCAGCAGCGACAGACAGGGGGATATCTACGAGCAGTACTTC.